Listed here are 28 T cell receptor beta chains from one sample, sequenced in a study of shared clonotypes between healthy human individuals. Only in-frame clones appear in the TCRdb table, and some are missing; sequencing was by immunoSEQ multiplex PCR. The profile shows some 2.4 million clones, over 85% of them singletons. Input material: naive CD4+ T cells from PBMCs. Subset here: CD45RA+ positively selected. The source of these receptors is a man aged 18 to 29 in good health. Some clones in this sample may be carry-over from other donors' samples.

The V gene is TRBV4-1, the J gene TRBJ2-7; perhaps TRBD1 as D (5 bases). Trimming shortened V by 5 bases and J by 0 bases, and 17 bases separated the two germline ends. This CDR3 contains 16 residues. The germline V gene has CDR1 MGHRA and CDR2 YSYEKL. The CDR3 DNA follows: TGCGCCAGCAGCGCTACCCAGACAGCTTACTCCTACGAGCAGTACTTC. It codes for CASSATQTAYSYEQYF.

V is TRBV27 and J is TRBJ2-2; perhaps TRBD1 as D (6 bases). The CDR3 extends over 16 amino acids. The ends were cut back, 11 bases at V and 0 bases at J, with 19 bases in the middle. CDR1 is MNHEY and CDR2 is SMNVEV in the germline V gene (reference sequence). Here the CDR3 DNA reads TGTGCCTCCACCCCCAGCGGACAGACGAACACCGGGGAGCTGTTTTTT. Protein: CASTPSGQTNTGELFF.

The J gene is TRBJ1-3, the V gene TRBV6-1, with 8 bases identical to TRBD1. Germline V CDR1 and CDR2: MNHNS, SASEGT. The CDR3 runs to 17 residues. Trimming cost V 4 bases and J 1 base; bases outside gene matches: 9. The CDR3 DNA follows: TGTGCCAGCAGTGGTAGACAGGGGATGAAGTCTGGAAACACCATATATTTT. Translation gives CASSGRQGMKSGNTIYF.

J is TRBJ2-3 and V is TRBV28; the match to TRBD1 covers 11 bases. This CDR3 contains 18 residues. Trimming removed 6 bases from V and 5 bases from J; junction bases left unmatched: 16. CDR1 MDHEN and CDR2 SYDVKM come from the germline V gene. CDR3: CASRPTPGQGGFKDTQYF. DNA for the CDR3: TGTGCCAGCAGGCCGACTCCGGGACAGGGGGGATTTAAAGATACGCAGTATTTT.

The chain recombines TRBV12-5 with TRBJ2-3; 12 nucleotides match TRBD2. The CDR3 consists of 16 residues. Germline V lookup: CDR1 LGHNT, CDR2 FRNRAP. V shed 5 bases and J 4 bases; nucleotides not matched to a gene: 7. The CDR3 reads CASGLGLAGLADTQYF. The CDR3 coding sequence is TGTGCTAGTGGTCTCGGACTAGCGGGACTCGCAGATACGCAGTATTTT.

This rearrangement joins TRBV27 to TRBJ2-1; possibly TRBD1 for D (6 bases). The germline V gene has CDR1 MNHEY and CDR2 SMNVEV (reference sequence). V was pared by 2 bases and J by 2 bases, with 16 bases between. The CDR3 extends over 17 amino acids. The CDR3 nucleotides read TGTGCCAGCAGTTTAATTAGAGGGGGATCACCCTACAATGAGCAGTTCTTC. This gives the protein CASSLIRGGSPYNEQFF.

The genes are TRBV7-8 and TRBJ1-5; D is undetermined. The CDR3 has 15 residues. CDR1 is SGHVS and CDR2 is FQNEAQ in the germline V gene. Trimming stripped 1 base from V and 7 bases from J, with 14 bases between. The chain's CDR3 is CASSLDLPGRQPQHF. CDR3 DNA: TGTGCCAGCAGCTTAGACTTACCCGGGAGGCAGCCCCAGCATTTT.

The chain has TRBV2 and TRBJ2-2, with 7 nucleotides matching TRBD1. Germline CDR1 reads SNHLY; CDR2 reads FYNNEI. With 10 bases clipped from V and 5 bases from J, the junction kept 16 bases outside the gene matches. The CDR3 spans 16 residues. The CDR3 is CATTPNTGAPTGELFF. CDR3 DNA sequence: TGTGCCACCACGCCCAACACAGGGGCCCCAACCGGGGAGCTGTTTTTT. The whole variable domain, remainder taken from reference TRBV2 and TRBJ2-2, is EPEVTQTPSHQVTQMGQEVILRCVPISNHLYFYWYRQILGQKVEFLVSFYNNEISEKSEIFDDQFSVERPDGSNFTLKIRSTKLEDSAMYFCATTPNTGAPTGELFFGEGSRLTVL.

V and J are TRBV9 and TRBJ2-3, with 9 bases aligning to TRBD1. Germline V gene lookup returns CDR1 SGDLS and CDR2 YYNGEE. The junction had 10 bases not matched to a gene; V was cut back by 4 bases and J by 7 bases. This CDR3 has 15 residues. CDR3 in amino acids: CASSLVPGQGYTQYF. CDR3 in DNA: TGTGCCAGCAGCCTTGTCCCGGGACAGGGCTATACGCAGTATTTT.

The CDR3 DNA follows: TGTGCCAGCAGCTTACAGGGTTCGGGCGAGCAGTACTTC. Its protein product is CASSLQGSGEQYF. The chain combines TRBV7-3 with TRBJ2-7; tentative D call: TRBD1 (5 bases). Germline assignment: CDR1 SGHTA and CDR2 FQGTGA. Trimming shortened V by 2 bases and J by 6 bases, and 11 bases separated the two germline ends. The CDR3 extends over 13 amino acids.

The J gene is TRBJ1-2, the V gene TRBV28; possible D gene TRBD1, 6 bases. Per germline, CDR1 MDHEN and CDR2 SYDVKM. The CDR3 is 16 residues long. V lost 5 bases and J lost 3, with 19 bases in between. For the CDR3, the DNA is TGTGCCAGCAGTCCCGCTGGTGTTTGGACAGACTATGGCTACACCTTC. It codes for CASSPAGVWTDYGYTF.

The CDR3 nucleotides are TGTGCCAGCAGCGAGACAGGATTCACTGAAGCTTTCTTT. Translation gives CASSETGFTEAFF. The chain recombines TRBV9 with TRBJ1-1; possible D gene TRBD1, 6 bases. Germline CDR1 SGDLS, CDR2 YYNGEE. V shed 3 bases and J shed 4 bases, with 10 bases lying between them. This CDR3 has 13 amino acids.

The chain has TRBV2 and TRBJ1-2; D not certain. The CDR3 is 14 amino acids. CDR1 is SNHLY and CDR2 is FYNNEI in the germline V gene. Trimming cost V 4 bases and J 4 bases, with 13 bases left between them. DNA for the CDR3: TGTGCCAGCAGTGTCATGAGCTTCGGCTATGGCTACACCTTC. As protein: CASSVMSFGYGYTF.

This clone was detected only once. The V and J genes are TRBV7-2 and TRBJ1-2; 9 positions match TRBD1. This CDR3 region has 13 residues. Trimming at V came to 5 bases and at J to 10 bases, leaving 8 bases not matched to a gene. CDR1 is SGHTA and CDR2 is FQGNSA in the germline V gene. The CDR3 here is CASSATRDRVYTF. The CDR3, as DNA: TGTGCCAGCAGCGCGACCCGGGACAGGGTCTACACCTTC.

The V call is TRBV2, the J call TRBJ2-1; D remains unclear. CDR1 SNHLY and CDR2 FYNNEI come from the germline V gene. The V gene lost 8 bases and the J gene lost 0 bases, with 5 bases spanning the gap. The CDR3 length is 12 residues. This CDR3 is CASPISYNEQFF. The CDR3 bases are TGTGCCAGCCCAATCTCCTACAATGAGCAGTTCTTC.

The chain uses TRBV7-2 and TRBJ1-2, with D possibly matching TRBD1 (6 bases). Germline CDR1 is SGHTA and CDR2 is FQGNSA. V lost 0 bases to trimming and J lost 8 bases, with 13 bases between them. The CDR3 has 14 residues. CDR3 region: CASSLAQGPRGYTF. CDR3 nucleotides: TGTGCCAGCAGCTTAGCGCAGGGGCCCAGGGGCTACACCTTC.

A word on this clone: Other DNA sequences in this sample translate to the same CDR3. The genes are TRBV7-3 and TRBJ2-5; 7 positions match TRBD2. Unmatched junction bases numbered 4, after V lost 2 bases and J lost 1 base. Per germline, CDR1 SGHTA and CDR2 FQGTGA. The CDR3 consists of 15 residues. The DNA of the CDR3 is TGTGCCAGCAGCTTAGGTGCTAGCGGCCAAGAGACCCAGTACTTC. It specifies CASSLGASGQETQYF.

The rearrangement joins TRBV15 to TRBJ2-7; 8 bases agree with TRBD1. Looked up from germline, CDR1 is LNHNV and CDR2 is YYDKDF (reference sequence). V shed 1 base and J 5 bases; nucleotides not matched to a gene: 7. The CDR3 contains 15 residues. This chain's CDR3 is CATSRARQGPHEQYF. The CDR3 DNA sequence: TGTGCCACCAGCAGAGCTCGACAGGGGCCCCACGAGCAGTACTTC.

The V gene is TRBV7-2, the J gene TRBJ1-5, with TRBD1 identical over 9 bases. Germline trimming cut 1 base from V and 6 bases from J; bases unmatched to any gene: 4. The CDR3 extends over 15 amino acids. Germline V gives CDR1 SGHTA, CDR2 FQGNSA. CDR3 nucleotides: TGTGCCAGCAGCTTAGTCGTGACAGGGGGTCAGCCCCAGCATTTT. This codes for CASSLVVTGGQPQHF.

The chain joins TRBV5-6 to TRBJ2-1, with D perhaps TRBD2 (5 bases). Germline loops: CDR1 SGHDT, CDR2 YYEEEE. Trimming shortened V by 4 bases and J by 4 bases, and 15 bases separated the two germline ends. This CDR3 has 15 amino acids. CDR3 nucleotides: TGTGCCAGCAGCGTGGACTTCACCAATTACAATGAGCAGTTCTTC. Its protein is CASSVDFTNYNEQFF.

This chain links TRBV10-1 with TRBJ2-1; D may be TRBD1 (6 bases). The V gene lost 6 bases and the J gene lost 1 base, with 10 bases spanning the gap. The CDR3 consists of 14 residues. Germline lookup yields CDR1 WNHNN and CDR2 SYGVQD (reference sequence). In nucleotides, the CDR3 is TGCGCCAGCAGCGAACAGGGTTCCTACAATGAGCAGTTCTTC. Amino acid sequence: CASSEQGSYNEQFF.

In this sample, this clone turned up once. For the CDR3, the DNA is TGTGCCAGCAGCTTAGCGACAGGGGGTAGTAATGAGCAGTTCTTC. It yields the protein CASSLATGGSNEQFF. This sequence joins TRBV11-1 and TRBJ2-1, with 9 bases identical to TRBD1. From germline, CDR1 is SGHAT and CDR2 FQDESV (reference sequence). The CDR3 covers 15 residues. Trimming removed 0 bases from V and 7 bases from J; junction bases left unmatched: 4.

This chain links TRBV28 with TRBJ1-4, with D unclear. V was shortened by 11 bases and J by 7 bases, with 20 bases between the two germline ends. Germline CDR1 MDHEN, CDR2 SYDVKM. The CDR3 extends over 14 amino acids. The CDR3 sequence: CASHSREGSEKLFF. The CDR3 DNA reads as TGTGCCTCTCACAGTCGGGAGGGATCTGAAAAACTGTTTTTT. Complete variable domain (other parts from reference TRBV28 and TRBJ1-4): DVKVTQSSRYLVKRTGEKVFLECVQDMDHENMFWYRQDPGLGLRLIYFSYDVKMKEKGDIPEGYSVSREKKERFSLILESASTNQTSMYLCASHSREGSEKLFFGSGTQLSVL.

The V call is TRBV21-1, the J call TRBJ2-7. TRBV21-1 represents a pseudogene. The CDR3 contains 15 residues. CDR3 nucleotides: TGTGCCAGCAGCGAAAAACCGACGAGTCACTACGAGCAGTACTTC. This codes for CASSEKPTSHYEQYF.

The chain couples TRBV14 to TRBJ2-5; TRBD1 matches 8 bases. Germline V gene data show CDR1 as SGHDN and CDR2 as FVKESK. V dropped 10 bases and J dropped 5; count of bases not matched to a gene: 9. The CDR3 length is 13 residues. CDR3 sequence: CATDRGAGETQYF. CDR3 nucleotide sequence: TGTGCCACTGACAGGGGCGCAGGCGAGACCCAGTACTTC.

The rearrangement links TRBV5-8 to TRBJ2-3, with 9 bases matching TRBD1. The J segment lost 6 bases and the V segment lost 4 bases, leaving 6 bases of the junction unmatched. Germline CDR1 and CDR2: SGHTS and YDEGEE. This CDR3 is 14 amino acids long. CDR3: CASSRDRVGDTQYF. CDR3 bases: TGTGCCAGCAGCCGGGACAGGGTTGGGGATACGCAGTATTTT.

The CDR3 DNA is TGTGCCAGCAGCTTACGAGGTCAGGACAACTATGGCTACACCTTC. It is translated as CASSLRGQDNYGYTF. The chain is built from TRBV7-9 and TRBJ1-2, with unresolved D. Trimming shortened V by 2 bases and J by 2 bases, and 12 bases separated the two germline ends. The germline CDR1 and CDR2 sequences are SEHNR and FQNEAQ (reference sequence). There are 15 residues in the CDR3.

This clone was observed a single time. The chain is built from TRBV21-1 and TRBJ2-7; TRBD1 is taken as the D call from the table, unchecked against the DNA. TRBV21-1 is given as a pseudogene. The CDR3 length is 19 residues. The CDR3 spells CASSTGTGEASIQSYEQYF. CDR3 in DNA: TGTGCCAGCAGCACCGGGACAGGGGAGGCTTCTATTCAATCCTACGAGCAGTACTTC.